This T cell receptor (beta chain) stems from a study of OX40 agonist ivuxolimab in advanced cancers. About the study: As their treatment, patients were administered ivuxolimab, an agonistic anti-OX40 (CD134) antibody. Two patients with cutaneous melanoma and one with hepatocellular carcinoma, three in total, showed partial responses. Whole-study results and caveats: Researchers did not establish what antigens the expanded peripheral T cells target.

The CDR3 runs 14 residues. V trimming: 6 bases; J trimming: 2 bases; junction bases outside the gene matches: 7. Germline V gene lookup returns CDR1 MDHEN and CDR2 SYDVKM. The data were produced by immunoSEQ multiplex PCR, yet TCRdb's version contains in-frame clones alone and is incomplete. The sample lists around 26,000 clones, more than 80% occurring once. For this clone: Its antigen is unknown.

The clonotype comes from an adult with an advanced solid tumor such as melanoma, head and neck, liver or kidney cancer. This chain joins TRBV28 and TRBJ2-7; TRBD2 agrees at 7 bases. Here the sequenced sample was CD4+ or CD8+ T cells sorted from blood, taken in a trial of the OX40 agonist ivuxolimab. CDR3 sequence (DNA): TGTGCCAGCAGATTTGTAGCGGGCGCCTACGAGCAGTACTTC. The encoded protein is CASRFVAGAYEQYF. Variable domain in full (rest from reference TRBV28 and TRBJ2-7): DVKVTQSSRYLVKRTGEKVFLECVQDMDHENMFWYRQDPGLGLRLIYFSYDVKMKEKGDIPEGYSVSREKKERFSLILESASTNQTSMYLCASRFVAGAYEQYFGPGTRLTVT.